The entry that follows covers one TCR beta chain sequence. In the source study's methods: Amplification of reference gene primers was used by the study to estimate nucleated cell counts. Sequencing used immunoSEQ multiplex PCR; TCRdb keeps in-frame clones, though not all of them. V, J and clone size reflect that table, while D and trimming were determined from the DNA. The sample carries some 68,000 clones, around 85% recorded once. These data come from a study of blood T cell repertoires in COVID-19. The overall study: PBMCs, B-cell-depleted T cells, or T cells were the source of the cDNA or gDNA that made up the material.

Per germline, CDR1 MDHEN and CDR2 SYDVKM. The CDR3 covers 17 residues. Unmatched junction bases numbered 19, after V lost 6 bases and J lost 12 bases. Sequencing was carried out using peripheral blood. V and J are TRBV28 and TRBJ2-6; 8 bases match TRBD1. This clonotype was obtained from a man in his forties or fifties with active COVID-19. The DNA of the CDR3 is TGTGCCAGCAGGCCGGGCGTGACAGGGGAGTTTCTTGGCGTCCTGACTTTC. Its protein is CASRPGVTGEFLGVLTF.